A single sample gave rise to the 2 T cell receptor beta chains below, sequenced in a study of technical replicates of blood from a handful of donors. Profiled with immunoSEQ multiplex PCR; TCRdb holds only in-frame clones, not every one. The sample shows about 14,000 clones, around 85% of them seen only once. Sequenced sample: PBMCs. The receptors come from a human donor in good health.

The rearrangement joins TRBV6-1 to TRBJ1-5, with D possibly being TRBD1 (6 bases). Germline values: CDR1 MNHNS, CDR2 SASEGT. The CDR3 is made up of 17 amino acids. The ends were cut back, 0 bases at V and 6 bases at J, with 18 bases in the middle. CDR3 nucleotides: TGTGCCAGCAGTGAAGCGCTTGGGGGCGCGACAGGTCAGCCCCAGCATTTT. Amino acids: CASSEALGGATGQPQHF.

This rearrangement joins TRBV27 to TRBJ1-2; no firm D call. V was cut by 5 bases and J by 3 bases, with 10 bases left in between. Looked up from germline, CDR1 is MNHEY and CDR2 is SMNVEV (reference sequence). The CDR3 sequence is 13 residues long. CDR3 sequence (DNA): TGTGCCAGCAGTCCACTCGCTGACTATGGCTACACCTTC. Translation gives CASSPLADYGYTF.